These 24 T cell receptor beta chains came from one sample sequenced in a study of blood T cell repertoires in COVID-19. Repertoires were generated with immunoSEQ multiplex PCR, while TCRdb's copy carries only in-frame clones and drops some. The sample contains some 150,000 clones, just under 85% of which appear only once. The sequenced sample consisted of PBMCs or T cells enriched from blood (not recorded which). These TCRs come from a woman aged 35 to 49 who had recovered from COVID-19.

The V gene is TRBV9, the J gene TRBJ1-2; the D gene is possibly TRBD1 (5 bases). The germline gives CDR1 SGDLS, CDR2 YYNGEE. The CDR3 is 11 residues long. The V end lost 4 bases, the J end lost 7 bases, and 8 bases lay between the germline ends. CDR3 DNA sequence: TGTGCCAGCAGCTCAGGGTCTGGCTACACCTTC. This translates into CASSSGSGYTF.

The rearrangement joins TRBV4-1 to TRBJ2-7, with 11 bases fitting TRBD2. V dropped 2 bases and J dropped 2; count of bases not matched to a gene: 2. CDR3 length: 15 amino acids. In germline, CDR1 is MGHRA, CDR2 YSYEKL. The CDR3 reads CASSQIAGGPYEQYF. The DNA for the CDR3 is TGCGCCAGCAGCCAAATAGCGGGGGGGCCCTACGAGCAGTACTTC.

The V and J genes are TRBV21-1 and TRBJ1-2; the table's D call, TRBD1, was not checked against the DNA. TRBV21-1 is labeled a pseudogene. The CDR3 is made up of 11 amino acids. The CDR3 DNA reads TGTGCCAGCAGCAACCATTGTGGCTACACCTTC. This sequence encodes CASSNHCGYTF.

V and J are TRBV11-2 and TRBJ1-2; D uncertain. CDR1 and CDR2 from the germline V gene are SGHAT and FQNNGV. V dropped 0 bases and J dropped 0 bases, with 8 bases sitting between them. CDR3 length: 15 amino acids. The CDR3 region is CASSLDFGSNYGYTF. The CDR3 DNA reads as TGTGCCAGCAGCTTAGATTTCGGGTCTAACTATGGCTACACCTTC.

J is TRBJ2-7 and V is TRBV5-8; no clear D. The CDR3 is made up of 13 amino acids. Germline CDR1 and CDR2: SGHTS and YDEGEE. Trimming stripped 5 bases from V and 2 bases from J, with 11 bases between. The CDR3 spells CASRSRNTYEQYF. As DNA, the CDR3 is TGTGCCAGCAGATCCAGGAATACCTACGAGCAGTACTTC.

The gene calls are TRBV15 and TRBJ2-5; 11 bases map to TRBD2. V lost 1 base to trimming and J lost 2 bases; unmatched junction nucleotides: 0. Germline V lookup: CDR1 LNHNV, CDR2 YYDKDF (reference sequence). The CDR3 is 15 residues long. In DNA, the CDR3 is TGTGCCACCAGCAGAGGACTAGCGGGACAAGAGACCCAGTACTTC. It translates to CATSRGLAGQETQYF.

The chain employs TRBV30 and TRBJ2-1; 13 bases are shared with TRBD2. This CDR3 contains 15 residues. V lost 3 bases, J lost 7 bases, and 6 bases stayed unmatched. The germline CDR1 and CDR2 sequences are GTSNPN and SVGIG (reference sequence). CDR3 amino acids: CAWRRGTSGTNEQFF. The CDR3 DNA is TGTGCCTGGAGGAGGGGGACTAGCGGGACGAATGAGCAGTTCTTC.

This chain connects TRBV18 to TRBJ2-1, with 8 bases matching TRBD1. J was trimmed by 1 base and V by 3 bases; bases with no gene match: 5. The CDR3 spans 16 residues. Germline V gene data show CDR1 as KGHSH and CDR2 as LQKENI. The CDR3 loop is CASSPLTGGSYNEQFF. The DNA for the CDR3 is TGTGCCAGCTCACCGCTTACAGGGGGATCCTACAATGAGCAGTTCTTC. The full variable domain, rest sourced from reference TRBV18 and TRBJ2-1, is NAGVMQNPRHLVRRRGQEARLRCSPMKGHSHVYWYRQLPEEGLKFMVYLQKENIIDESGMPKERFSAEFPKEGPSILRIQQVVRGDSAAYFCASSPLTGGSYNEQFFGPGTRLTVL.

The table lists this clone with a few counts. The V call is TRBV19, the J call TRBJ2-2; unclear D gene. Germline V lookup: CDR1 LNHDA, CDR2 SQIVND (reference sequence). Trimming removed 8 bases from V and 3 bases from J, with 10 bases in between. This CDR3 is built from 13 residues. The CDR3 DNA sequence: TGTGCCAGTCTGGAGTCGGACACCGGGGAGCTGTTTTTT. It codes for CASLESDTGELFF.

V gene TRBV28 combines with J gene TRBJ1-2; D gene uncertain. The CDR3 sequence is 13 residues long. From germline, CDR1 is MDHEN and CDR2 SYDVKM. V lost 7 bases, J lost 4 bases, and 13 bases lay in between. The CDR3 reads CASTVPGGYGYTF. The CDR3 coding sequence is TGTGCCAGCACCGTCCCCGGAGGCTATGGCTACACCTTC.

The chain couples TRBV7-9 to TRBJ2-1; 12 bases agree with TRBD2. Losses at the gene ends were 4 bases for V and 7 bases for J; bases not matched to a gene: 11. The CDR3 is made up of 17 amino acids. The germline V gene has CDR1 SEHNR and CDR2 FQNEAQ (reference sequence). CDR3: CASSSSSGGARLNEQFF. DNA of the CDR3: TGTGCCAGCAGCTCCTCTAGCGGGGGGGCCCGATTGAATGAGCAGTTCTTC.

For the CDR3, the DNA is TGTGCCAGCAGCCAAGAACTAGCGGGAGGGTACAATGAGCAGTTCTTC. It translates to CASSQELAGGYNEQFF. The gene calls are TRBV3-1 (or the pseudogene TRBV3-2) and TRBJ2-1; 13 nucleotides line up with TRBD2. CDR1 LGHDT and CDR2 YNNKEL come from the germline V gene (reference sequence). This CDR3 is built from 16 residues. V was clipped by 0 bases and J by 4 bases; unmatched bases: 0.

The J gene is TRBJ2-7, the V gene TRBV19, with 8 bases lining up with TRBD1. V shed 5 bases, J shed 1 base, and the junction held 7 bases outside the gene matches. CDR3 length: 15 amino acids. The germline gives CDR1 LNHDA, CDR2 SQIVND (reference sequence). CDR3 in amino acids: CASSFGQGKSYEQYF. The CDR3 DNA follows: TGTGCCAGTAGTTTCGGACAGGGTAAATCCTACGAGCAGTACTTC.

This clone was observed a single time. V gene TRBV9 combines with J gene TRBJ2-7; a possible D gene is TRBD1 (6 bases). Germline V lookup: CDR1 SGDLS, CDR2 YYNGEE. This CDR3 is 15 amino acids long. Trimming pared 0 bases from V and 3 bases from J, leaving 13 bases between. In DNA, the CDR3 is TGTGCCAGCAGCGTAGAATCAGGGGCGATCTACGAGCAGTACTTC. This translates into CASSVESGAIYEQYF.

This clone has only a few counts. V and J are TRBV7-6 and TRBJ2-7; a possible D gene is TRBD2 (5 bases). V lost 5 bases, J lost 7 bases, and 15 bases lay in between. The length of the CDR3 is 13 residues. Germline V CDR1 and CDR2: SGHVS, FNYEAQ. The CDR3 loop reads CASSLRGSTEQYF. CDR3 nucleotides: TGTGCCAGCAGCCTCCGGGGTTCCACAGAGCAGTACTTC. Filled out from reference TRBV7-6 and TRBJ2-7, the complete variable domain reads GAGVSQSPRYKVTKRGQDVALRCDPISGHVSLYWYRQALGQGPEFLTYFNYEAQQDKSGLPNDRFSAERPEGSISTLTIQRTEQRDSAMYRCASSLRGSTEQYFGPGTRLTVT.

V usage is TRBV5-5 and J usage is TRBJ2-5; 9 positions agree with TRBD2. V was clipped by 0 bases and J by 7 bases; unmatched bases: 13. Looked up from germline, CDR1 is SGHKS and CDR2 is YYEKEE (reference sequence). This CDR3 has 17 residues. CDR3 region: CASSLAGLAGGGVTQYF. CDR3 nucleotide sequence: TGTGCCAGCAGCTTGGCCGGACTCGCGGGAGGGGGGGTGACCCAGTACTTC.

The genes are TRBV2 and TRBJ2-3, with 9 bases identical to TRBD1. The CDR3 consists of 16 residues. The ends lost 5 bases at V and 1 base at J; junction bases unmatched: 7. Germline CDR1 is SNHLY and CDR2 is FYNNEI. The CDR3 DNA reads TGTGCCAGCAGTCCTCCTTGGACAGGGGGCACAGATACGCAGTATTTT. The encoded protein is CASSPPWTGGTDTQYF.

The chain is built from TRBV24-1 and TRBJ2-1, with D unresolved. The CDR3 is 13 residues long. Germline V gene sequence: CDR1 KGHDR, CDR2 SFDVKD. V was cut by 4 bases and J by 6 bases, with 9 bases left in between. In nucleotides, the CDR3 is TGTGCCACCAGTGACCACACTACCAATGAGCAGTTCTTC. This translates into CATSDHTTNEQFF.

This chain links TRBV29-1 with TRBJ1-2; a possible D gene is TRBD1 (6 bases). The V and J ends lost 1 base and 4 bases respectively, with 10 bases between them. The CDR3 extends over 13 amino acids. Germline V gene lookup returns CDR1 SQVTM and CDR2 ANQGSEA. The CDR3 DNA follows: TGCAGCGTTGAAGGGACAGACGTCTATGGCTACACCTTC. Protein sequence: CSVEGTDVYGYTF.

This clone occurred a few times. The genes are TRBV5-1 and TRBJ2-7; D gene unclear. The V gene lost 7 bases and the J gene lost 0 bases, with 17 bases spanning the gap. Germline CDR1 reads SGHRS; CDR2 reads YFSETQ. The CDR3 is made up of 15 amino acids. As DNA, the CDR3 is TGCGCCAGCCGCCCCGCGACACAGAGCTCCTACGAGCAGTACTTC. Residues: CASRPATQSSYEQYF. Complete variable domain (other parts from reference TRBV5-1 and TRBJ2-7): KAGVTQTPRYLIKTRGQQVTLSCSPISGHRSVSWYQQTPGQGLQFLFEYFSETQRNKGNFPGRFSGRQFSNSRSEMNVSTLELGDSALYLCASRPATQSSYEQYFGPGTRLTVT.

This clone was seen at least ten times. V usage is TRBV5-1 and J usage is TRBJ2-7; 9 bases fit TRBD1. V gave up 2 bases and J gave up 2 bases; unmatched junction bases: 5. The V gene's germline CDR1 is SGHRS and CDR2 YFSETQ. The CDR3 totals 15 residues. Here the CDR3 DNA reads TGCGCCAGCAGCTTCTCACAGGGGGCAGCCTACGAGCAGTACTTC. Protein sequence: CASSFSQGAAYEQYF.

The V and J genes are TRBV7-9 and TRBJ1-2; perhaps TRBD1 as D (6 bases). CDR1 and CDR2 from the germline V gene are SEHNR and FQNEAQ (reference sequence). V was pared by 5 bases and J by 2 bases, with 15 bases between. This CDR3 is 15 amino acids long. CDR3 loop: CASSPPGRGNYGYTF. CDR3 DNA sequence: TGTGCCAGCAGCCCTCCGGGCAGGGGAAACTATGGCTACACCTTC.

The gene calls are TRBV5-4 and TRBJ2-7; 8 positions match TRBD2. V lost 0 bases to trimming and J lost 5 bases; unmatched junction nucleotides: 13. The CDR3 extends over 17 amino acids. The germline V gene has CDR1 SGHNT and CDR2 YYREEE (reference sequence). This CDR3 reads CASSLEVPSGGIDEQYF. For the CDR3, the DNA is TGTGCCAGCAGCTTGGAGGTACCATCGGGGGGGATCGACGAGCAGTACTTC.

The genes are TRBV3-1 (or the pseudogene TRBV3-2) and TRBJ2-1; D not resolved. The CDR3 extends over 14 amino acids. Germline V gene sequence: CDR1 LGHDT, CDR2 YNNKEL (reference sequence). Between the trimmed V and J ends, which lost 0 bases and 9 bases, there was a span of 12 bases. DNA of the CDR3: TGTGCCAGCAGCCAAGACCTCAGAGGTATTGAGCAGTTCTTC. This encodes CASSQDLRGIEQFF.